The present TCR beta chain was sequenced within a study of T cell responses to AZD1222 COVID-19 vaccine. Study results and limitations: Along spike, vaccine-associated CD4 TCRs were found throughout, with dominance at 160-218 and 743-854.

Clones were read by immunoSEQ multiplex PCR, and TCRdb kept only the in-frame ones, dropping some. The table lists approximately 180,000 clones, around 90% of them singletons. The germline CDR1 and CDR2 sequences are KGHSH and LQKENI. The CDR3 consists of 15 residues. Trimming stripped 1 base from V and 7 bases from J, with 14 bases between. This clone is a singleton in its sample. Its antigen is as yet unknown. V is TRBV18 and J is TRBJ1-5, with a weak D call TRBD1 (6 bases). Here the sequenced sample was peripheral blood, taken on day 0 of AZD1222 vaccination. The receptor comes from an adult in good health. The CDR3 DNA is TGTGCCAGCTCACCACAGCAGGGGTTGAAACAGCCCCAGCATTTT. Its translation: CASSPQQGLKQPQHF.